A selection of T cell receptor beta chains follows, all from one sample in a study of T cell repertoires in cytomegalovirus infection. Their target antigens are unknown. TCRdb redid the calling of the reads with MiXCR, one entry per CDR3 protein. The top ten clones hold about a third of a sample with approximately 130,000 distinct CDR3 sequences, roughly a quarter of them seen once. Material: PBMCs, sequenced either directly or after in vitro stimulation (not recorded which). All receptors come from a human donor in good health (CMV status not recorded). Some clones in this sample may be carry-over from other donors' samples. Both conserved end residues are part of each CDR3. A D gene is named only where the DNA matches it firmly. The size entry is marked missing in some rows and otherwise reads once, few, many or a size class.

TRBJ2-3	few	TRBV7-2	TRBD2	CASGRGLGTDTQYF	TGTGCCAGTGGTAGGGGACTAGGCACAGATACGCAGTATTTT
TRBJ1-4	many	TRBV7-2	-	CASSIGVVTEKLFF	TGTGCCAGCAGCATAGGGGTGGTGACAGAAAAACTGTTTTTT
TRBJ2-7	-	TRBV27	-	CASRRPGESYEQYF	TGTGCCAGCAGGCGACCAGGGGAGTCCTACGAGCAGTACTTC
TRBJ1-2	few	TRBV12-3/TRBV12-4	-	CASSPGGGNYGYTF	TGTGCCAGCAGTCCGGGGGGCGGGAACTATGGCTACACCTTC
TRBJ2-1	-	TRBV6-2/TRBV6-3	TRBD2	CASSFETSGRIYNEQFF	TGTGCCAGCAGTTTCGAGACTAGCGGGAGGATCTACAATGAGCAGTTCTTC
TRBJ2-2	-	TRBV12-3/TRBV12-4	-	CASSGGSINTGELFF	TGTGCCAGCAGTGGAGGGAGCATAAACACCGGGGAGCTGTTTTTT
TRBJ2-7	many	TRBV7-2	TRBD1	CASSDRDRKAYEQYF	TGTGCCAGCAGCGACCGGGACAGGAAGGCTTACGAGCAGTACTTC
TRBJ2-3	few	TRBV28	TRBD1	CASTQPGQGPGDTQYF	TGTGCCAGCACCCAACCGGGACAGGGGCCAGGAGATACGCAGTATTTT
TRBJ1-3	few	TRBV28	-	CASSLYGGGGGNTIYF	TGTGCCAGCAGTTTATACGGCGGGGGCGGCGGAAACACCATATATTTT
TRBJ2-7	-	TRBV29-1	-	CSVGTGSSYEQYF	TGCAGCGTGGGTACAGGGAGCTCCTACGAGCAGTACTTC
TRBJ2-1	many	TRBV7-9	TRBD2	CASSLSDSGRNEQFF	TGTGCCAGCAGCTTATCGGATAGCGGGAGGAATGAGCAGTTCTTC
TRBJ2-3	-	TRBV4-3	-	CASSPKQMVGTDTQYF	TGCGCCAGCAGCCCCAAGCAGATGGTCGGCACAGATACGCAGTATTTT
TRBJ2-1	-	TRBV11-2	TRBD2	CASSLGGSGGMTYNEQFF	TGTGCCAGCAGCTTAGGTGGTAGCGGGGGAATGACCTACAATGAGCAGTTCTTC
TRBJ1-1	-	TRBV6-1	-	CASSSVVVGTEAFF	TGTGCCAGCAGTTCGGTGGTGGTGGGGACTGAAGCTTTCTTT
TRBJ2-7	many	TRBV7-2	TRBD2	CASSRTSGTYEQYF	TGTGCCAGCAGTCGGACTAGCGGTACCTACGAGCAGTACTTC
TRBJ1-6	many	TRBV7-6	-	CASSPRASNSPLHF	TGTGCCAGCAGCCCCCGGGCCTCAAATTCACCCCTCCACTTT
TRBJ2-1	many	TRBV7-2	-	CASSRVANEQFF	TGTGCCAGCAGCCGAGTAGCCAATGAGCAGTTCTTC
TRBJ2-1	-	TRBV12-3/TRBV12-4	TRBD2	CASSLRREANEQFF	TGTGCCAGCAGTTTGCGGCGGGAGGCGAATGAGCAGTTCTTC
TRBJ1-5	once	TRBV5-4	TRBD1	CASSLYRGIDEDQPQHF	TGTGCCAGCAGCTTATACAGGGGAATCGACGAGGATCAGCCCCAGCATTTT
TRBJ2-5	-	TRBV4-3	-	CASSLGDNQETQYF	TGCGCCAGCAGCCTAGGGGACAACCAAGAGACCCAGTACTTC
TRBJ2-7	few	TRBV27	TRBD1	CASSFADRAFYEQYF	TGTGCCAGCAGCTTCGCCGACAGGGCATTCTACGAGCAGTACTTC
TRBJ2-3	few	TRBV20-1	-	CSARDRRTSTDTQYF	TGCAGTGCTAGAGATCGAAGGACTAGCACAGATACGCAGTATTTT
TRBJ2-3	-	TRBV3-1	TRBD2	CASSQRLGGLAGPDTQYF	TGTGCCAGCAGCCAACGGTTAGGAGGTCTAGCGGGTCCAGATACGCAGTATTTT